The rows below give T cell receptor beta chains drawn from one sample of a study of shared clonotypes between healthy human individuals. The assay was immunoSEQ multiplex PCR, and TCRdb's table has in-frame clones only and misses some. The table includes some 690,000 clones, around 90% detected once. The sample consisted of memory CD8+ T cells from PBMCs. These receptors all come from a man between 18 and 29 years old in good health. Some clones in this sample may be carry-over from other donors' samples. Each CDR3 is given without its conserved first and last residue. The order of the fields is V gene, CDR3 protein.

v_call: TRBV27; cdr3_aa: ASSLSAWTEEAF
v_call: TRBV2; cdr3_aa: ASSEAGRPQETQY
v_call: TRBV7-9; cdr3_aa: ASSSDRWGNTEAF
v_call: TRBV15; cdr3_aa: ATSSIGASTGELF
v_call: TRBV19; cdr3_aa: ASSPGLFRVGTEAF
v_call: TRBV27; cdr3_aa: ASRGLAQVNEQF
v_call: TRBV9; cdr3_aa: ASSVATGSNTEAF
v_call: TRBV7-8; cdr3_aa: ASSLWGGANVLT
v_call: TRBV10-3; cdr3_aa: AAASGSSNEQF
v_call: TRBV5-6; cdr3_aa: ASSGQGRYGYT
v_call: TRBV9; cdr3_aa: ASSVGAPGHQY
v_call: TRBV30; cdr3_aa: AWSVLGSEAF
v_call: TRBV6-6; cdr3_aa: ASSPSPGGETQY
v_call: TRBV15; cdr3_aa: ATSRARGRQNQPQH
v_call: TRBV6-6; cdr3_aa: ASSYVFAGADTEAF
v_call: TRBV28; cdr3_aa: ASSSSLVSEQY
v_call: TRBV27; cdr3_aa: ASRLAPGLITDTQY
v_call: TRBV7-2; cdr3_aa: ASSLLRTDTQY
v_call: TRBV5-6; cdr3_aa: ASSFQEETQY
v_call: TRBV10-1; cdr3_aa: ASSLGLEETQY
v_call: TRBV2; cdr3_aa: ASSRLVGNGELF
v_call: TRBV5-4; cdr3_aa: ASSLAVGETQY
v_call: TRBV6-5; cdr3_aa: ASSPDRGLFQQY
v_call: TRBV28; cdr3_aa: ASTSRRRGTGELF
v_call: TRBV27; cdr3_aa: ASSIQGTAGGYT
v_call: TRBV19; cdr3_aa: ASSILTGREAF
v_call: TRBV7-9; cdr3_aa: ASSLVLAVNTGELF
v_call: TRBV6-5; cdr3_aa: ASSYSVAGAYNEQF
v_call: TRBV18; cdr3_aa: ASSPDRGRIYEQY
v_call: TRBV19; cdr3_aa: ASSIGGAGTEAF
v_call: TRBV7-3; cdr3_aa: ASSLGISGETQY
v_call: TRBV2; cdr3_aa: ASGLAGIGIF
v_call: TRBV15; cdr3_aa: ATSRGTGTSGNNEQF
v_call: TRBV9; cdr3_aa: ASSVGGTASEQF
v_call: TRBV4-1; cdr3_aa: ASSQGPPYRGQYNEQF
v_call: TRBV5-1; cdr3_aa: ASSLLPEGNEQF